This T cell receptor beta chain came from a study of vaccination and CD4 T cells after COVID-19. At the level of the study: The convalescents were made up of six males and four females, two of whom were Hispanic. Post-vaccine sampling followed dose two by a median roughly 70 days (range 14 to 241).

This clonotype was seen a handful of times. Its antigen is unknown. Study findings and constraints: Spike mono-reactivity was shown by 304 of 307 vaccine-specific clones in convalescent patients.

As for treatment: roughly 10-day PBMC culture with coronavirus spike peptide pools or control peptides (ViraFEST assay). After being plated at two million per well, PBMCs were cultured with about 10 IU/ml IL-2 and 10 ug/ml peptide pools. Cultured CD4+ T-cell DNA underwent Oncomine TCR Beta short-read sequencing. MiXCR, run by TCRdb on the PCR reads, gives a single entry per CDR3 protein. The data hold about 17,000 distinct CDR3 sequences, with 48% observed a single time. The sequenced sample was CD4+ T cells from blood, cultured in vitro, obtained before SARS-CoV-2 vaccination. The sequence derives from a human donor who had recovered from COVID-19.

The CDR3: CASAPSSGRMETQYF. The CDR3 DNA reads TGTGCCAGCGCCCCCTCTAGCGGGAGAATGGAGACCCAGTACTTC. The chain has TRBV6-1 and TRBJ2-5, with 10 bases identical to TRBD2. V trimming: 8 bases; J trimming: 5 bases; junction bases outside the gene matches: 11. The germline V gene encodes CDR1 MNHNS and CDR2 SASEGT. The CDR3 extends over 15 amino acids.